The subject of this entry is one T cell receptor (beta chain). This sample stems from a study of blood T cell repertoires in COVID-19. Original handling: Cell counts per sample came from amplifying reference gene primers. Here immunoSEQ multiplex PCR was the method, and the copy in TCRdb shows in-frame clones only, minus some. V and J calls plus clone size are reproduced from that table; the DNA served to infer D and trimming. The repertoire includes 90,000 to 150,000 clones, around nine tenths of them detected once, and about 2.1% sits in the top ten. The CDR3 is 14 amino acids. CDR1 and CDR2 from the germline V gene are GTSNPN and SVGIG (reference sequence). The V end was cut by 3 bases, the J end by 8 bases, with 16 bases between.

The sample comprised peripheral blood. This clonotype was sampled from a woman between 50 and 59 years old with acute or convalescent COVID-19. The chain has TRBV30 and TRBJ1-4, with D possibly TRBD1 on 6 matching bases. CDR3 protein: CAWRPEGGGEKLFF. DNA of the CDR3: TGTGCCTGGAGACCTGAAGGGGGTGGAGAAAAACTGTTTTTT.